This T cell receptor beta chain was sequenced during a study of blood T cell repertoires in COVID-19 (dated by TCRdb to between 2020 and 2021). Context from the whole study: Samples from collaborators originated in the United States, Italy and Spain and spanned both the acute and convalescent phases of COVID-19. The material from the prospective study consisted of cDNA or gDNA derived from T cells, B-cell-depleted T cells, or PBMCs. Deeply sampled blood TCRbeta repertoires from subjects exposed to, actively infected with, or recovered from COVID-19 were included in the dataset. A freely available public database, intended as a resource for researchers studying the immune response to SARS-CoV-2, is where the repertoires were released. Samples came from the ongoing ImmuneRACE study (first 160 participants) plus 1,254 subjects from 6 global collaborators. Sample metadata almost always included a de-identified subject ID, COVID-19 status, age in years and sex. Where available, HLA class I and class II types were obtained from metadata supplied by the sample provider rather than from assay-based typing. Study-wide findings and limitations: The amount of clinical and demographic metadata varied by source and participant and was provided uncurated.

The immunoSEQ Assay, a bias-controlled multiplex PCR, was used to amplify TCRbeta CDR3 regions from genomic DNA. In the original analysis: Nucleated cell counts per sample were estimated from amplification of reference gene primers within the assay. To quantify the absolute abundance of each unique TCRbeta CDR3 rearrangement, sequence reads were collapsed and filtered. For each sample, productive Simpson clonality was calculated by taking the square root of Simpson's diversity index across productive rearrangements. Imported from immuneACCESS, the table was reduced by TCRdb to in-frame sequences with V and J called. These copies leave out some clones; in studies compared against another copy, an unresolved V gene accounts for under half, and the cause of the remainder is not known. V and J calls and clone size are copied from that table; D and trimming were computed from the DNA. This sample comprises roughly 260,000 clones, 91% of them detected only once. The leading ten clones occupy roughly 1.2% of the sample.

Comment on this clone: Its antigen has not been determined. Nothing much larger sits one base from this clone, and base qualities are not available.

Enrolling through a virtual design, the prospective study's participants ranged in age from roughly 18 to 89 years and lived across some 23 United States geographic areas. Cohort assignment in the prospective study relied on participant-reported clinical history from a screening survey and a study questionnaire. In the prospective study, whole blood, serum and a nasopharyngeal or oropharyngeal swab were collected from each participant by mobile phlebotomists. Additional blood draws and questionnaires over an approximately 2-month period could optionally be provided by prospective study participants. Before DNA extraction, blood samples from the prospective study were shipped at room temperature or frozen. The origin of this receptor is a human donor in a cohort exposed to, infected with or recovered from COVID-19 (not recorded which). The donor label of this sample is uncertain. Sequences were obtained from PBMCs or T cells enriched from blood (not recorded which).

The CDR3 has the sequence CASAEGPNEKLFF. The bases read TGTGCTAGTGCGGAGGGCCCTAATGAAAAACTGTTTTTT. The chain is assembled from TRBV12-5 and TRBJ1-4; the D gene cannot be resolved reliably. There are 13 amino acids in the CDR3, from cysteine to phenylalanine inclusive. Only the CDR3 DNA is retained, 39 bases long and in frame from the first base. CDR1 and CDR2 (LGHNT, FRNRAP) derive from the germline V gene. V gives up 7 bases and J gives up 3 bases, and the segment between their germline ends measures 9 bases.